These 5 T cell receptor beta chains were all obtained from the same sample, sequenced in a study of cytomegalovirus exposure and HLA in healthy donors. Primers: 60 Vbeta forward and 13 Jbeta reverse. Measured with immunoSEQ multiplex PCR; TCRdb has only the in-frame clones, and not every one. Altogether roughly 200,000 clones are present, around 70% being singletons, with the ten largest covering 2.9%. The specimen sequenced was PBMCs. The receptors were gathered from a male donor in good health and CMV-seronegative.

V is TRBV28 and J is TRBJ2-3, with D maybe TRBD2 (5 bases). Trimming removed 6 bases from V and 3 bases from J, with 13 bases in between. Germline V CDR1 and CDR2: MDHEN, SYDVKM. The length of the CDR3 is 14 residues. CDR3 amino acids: CASSPRGLTDTQYF. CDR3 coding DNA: TGTGCCAGCAGCCCGCGAGGGCTGACAGATACGCAGTATTTT.

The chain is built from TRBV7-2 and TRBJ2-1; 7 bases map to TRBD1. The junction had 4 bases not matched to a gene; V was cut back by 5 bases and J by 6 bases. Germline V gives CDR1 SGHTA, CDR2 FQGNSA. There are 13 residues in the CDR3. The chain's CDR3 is CASSTRQGNEQFF. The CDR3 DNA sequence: TGTGCCAGCAGCACCCGACAGGGCAATGAGCAGTTCTTC.

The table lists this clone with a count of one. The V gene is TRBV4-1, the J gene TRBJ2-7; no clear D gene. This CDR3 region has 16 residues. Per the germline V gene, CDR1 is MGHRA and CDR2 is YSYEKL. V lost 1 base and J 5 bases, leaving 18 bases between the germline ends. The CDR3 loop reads CASSQVLRVPLHEQYF. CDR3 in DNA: TGCGCCAGCAGCCAAGTACTACGGGTACCCCTCCACGAGCAGTACTTC.

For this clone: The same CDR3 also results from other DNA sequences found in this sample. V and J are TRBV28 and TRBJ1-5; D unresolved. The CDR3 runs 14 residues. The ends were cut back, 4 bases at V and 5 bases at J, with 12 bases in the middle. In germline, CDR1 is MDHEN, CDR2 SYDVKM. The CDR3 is CASSSQWTYQPQHF. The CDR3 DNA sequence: TGTGCCAGCAGTTCGCAATGGACTTATCAGCCCCAGCATTTT.

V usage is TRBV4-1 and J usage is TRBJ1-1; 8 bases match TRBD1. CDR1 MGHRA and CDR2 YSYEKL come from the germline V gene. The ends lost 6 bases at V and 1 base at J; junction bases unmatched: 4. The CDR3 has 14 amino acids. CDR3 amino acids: CASSVQGANTEAFF. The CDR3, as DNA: TGCGCCAGCAGTGTCCAGGGGGCGAACACTGAAGCTTTCTTT.